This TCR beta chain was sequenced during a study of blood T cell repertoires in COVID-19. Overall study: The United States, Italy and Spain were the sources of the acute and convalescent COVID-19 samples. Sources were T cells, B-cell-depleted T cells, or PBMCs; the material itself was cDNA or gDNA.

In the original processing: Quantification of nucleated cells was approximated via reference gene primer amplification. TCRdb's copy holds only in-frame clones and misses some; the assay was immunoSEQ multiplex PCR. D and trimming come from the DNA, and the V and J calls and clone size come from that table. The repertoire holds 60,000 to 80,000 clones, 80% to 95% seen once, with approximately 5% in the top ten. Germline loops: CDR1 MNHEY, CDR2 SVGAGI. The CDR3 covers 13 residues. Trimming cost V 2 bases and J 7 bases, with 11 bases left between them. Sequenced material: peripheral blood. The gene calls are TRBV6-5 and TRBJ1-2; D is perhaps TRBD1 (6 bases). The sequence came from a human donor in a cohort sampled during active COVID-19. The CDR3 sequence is CASSYLRGTGYTF. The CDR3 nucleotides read TGTGCCAGCAGTTACCTCAGGGGCACTGGCTACACCTTC.